The rows below give T cell receptor beta chains drawn from one sample of a study of neurological immune-mediated disorders. In TCRdb, the 5' RACE reads were re-called with MiXCR into one record per CDR3 protein. The sample carries 55,000 to 60,000 distinct CDR3 sequences, roughly 3.5% recorded once. Sequenced sample: PBMCs. Every receptor here comes from a woman aged 25 to 39 with multiple sclerosis. The CDR3 runs from the conserved cysteine through the conserved F or W. A D gene is named only where the DNA matches it firmly. Size is omitted from some rows. Given values are once, few, many or a class for expanded clones.

>many|TRBV7-9|TRBD1|TRBJ1-4
CASSLDRFLGEKLFF
TGTGCCAGCAGCTTGGACAGGTTTCTAGGTGAAAAACTGTTTTTT
>many|TRBV5-1|NA|TRBJ2-1
CASSPELMGLGEQFF
TGCGCCAGCAGCCCCGAGTTAATGGGTTTAGGTGAGCAGTTCTTC
>many|TRBV7-9|NA|TRBJ2-1
CASSFGGLDNEQFF
TGTGCCAGCAGCTTCGGGGGTTTGGACAATGAGCAGTTCTTC
>NA|TRBV27|TRBD1|TRBJ2-7
CASSLSRGTVSSYEQYF
TGTGCCAGCAGTTTATCAAGGGGGACAGTGAGCTCCTACGAGCAGTACTTC
>many|TRBV6-4|NA|TRBJ2-1
CASSDSYGGHEQFF
TGTGCCAGCAGTGACTCGTATGGGGGACATGAGCAGTTCTTC
>many|TRBV5-1|NA|TRBJ1-3
CASSEGISGNTIYF
TGCGCCAGCTCGGAGGGTATTTCTGGAAACACCATATATTTT
>many|TRBV12-3/TRBV12-4|TRBD2|TRBJ2-3
CASSGPRGDLTDTQYF
TGTGCCAGCAGTGGTCCCCGGGGGGACCTCACAGATACGCAGTATTTT
>many|TRBV2|NA|TRBJ1-3
CASRGVGLSGNTIYF
TGTGCCAGCAGGGGGGTAGGGCTCTCTGGAAACACCATATATTTT
>many|TRBV20-1|TRBD2|TRBJ2-3
CSAPSGGPDTQYF
TGCAGTGCTCCTAGCGGGGGCCCAGATACGCAGTATTTT
>few|TRBV5-1|TRBD1|TRBJ2-1
CASSTGVSQGEQFF
TGCGCCAGCTCAACAGGGGTCTCCCAGGGTGAGCAGTTCTTC
>few|TRBV28|NA|TRBJ2-7
CASSLVPRGVYEQYF
TGTGCCAGCAGTTTAGTGCCTAGAGGGGTCTACGAGCAGTACTTC
>many|TRBV12-3/TRBV12-4|NA|TRBJ1-3
CASSRGRLSGNTIYF
TGTGCCAGCAGCCGGGGACGGCTCTCTGGAAACACCATATATTTT
>many|TRBV5-1|NA|TRBJ2-1
CASSLATDPYNEQFF
TGCGCCAGCAGCTTGGCCACAGACCCCTACAATGAGCAGTTCTTC
>many|TRBV5-1|TRBD2|TRBJ2-5
CASSFPSGGQETQYF
TGCGCCAGCAGCTTTCCTAGCGGGGGGCAAGAGACCCAGTACTTC
>many|TRBV6-5|TRBD1|TRBJ2-3
CASSYVDRGHADTQYF
TGTGCCAGCAGTTACGTCGACAGGGGGCACGCAGATACGCAGTATTTT
>many|TRBV15|NA|TRBJ1-3
CATSRDQTVISGNTIYF
TGTGCCACCAGCAGAGATCAGACCGTGATATCTGGAAACACCATATATTTT
>many|TRBV29-1|NA|TRBJ2-1
CSVGIGLAAEQFF
TGCAGCGTCGGGATAGGGCTAGCAGCAGAGCAGTTCTTC
>many|TRBV20-1|NA|TRBJ2-3
CSARRPGTDTQYF
TGCAGTGCTCGACGGCCTGGCACAGATACGCAGTATTTT
>many|TRBV5-1|TRBD1|TRBJ1-4
CASSQKGDSNEKLFF
TGCGCCAGCAGCCAAAAGGGGGACAGTAATGAAAAACTGTTTTTT
>few|TRBV6-2/TRBV6-3|NA|TRBJ1-5
CASTLQGNSNQPQHF
TGTGCCAGCACATTGCAGGGTAATAGCAATCAGCCCCAGCATTTT
>many|TRBV5-1|TRBD1|TRBJ1-1
CASSGLDRGLTEAFF
TGCGCCAGCAGCGGGCTGGACAGGGGGCTCACTGAAGCTTTCTTT
>many|TRBV18|TRBD1|TRBJ2-5
CASSPRQGAGETQYF
TGTGCCAGCTCACCTCGACAGGGAGCAGGAGAGACCCAGTACTTC
>many|TRBV6-5|NA|TRBJ1-5
CASSYSGYSNQPQNF
TGTGCCAGCAGTTACTCAGGGTATAGCAATCAGCCCCAGAATTTT
>many|TRBV5-6|NA|TRBJ1-1
CASSLVGLGGRNTEAFF
TGTGCCAGCAGCTTGGTGGGGTTGGGGGGCCGGAACACTGAAGCTTTCTTT
>few|TRBV21-1|NA|TRBJ1-6
CASSKGRVRDNSPLHF
TGTGCCAGCAGCAAAGGCAGGGTCCGCGATAATTCACCCCTCCACTTT
>many|TRBV20-1|TRBD1|TRBJ2-7
CSARRTGGITEQYF
TGCAGTGCTAGACGGACAGGGGGTATTACCGAGCAGTACTTC
>many|TRBV20-1|NA|TRBJ2-7
CSARPSSIYEQYF
TGCAGTGCTAGACCGTCTAGCATCTACGAGCAGTACTTC
>many|TRBV5-1|NA|TRBJ2-1
CASSLVTGNEQFF
TGCGCCAGCAGCTTGGTTACGGGGAATGAGCAGTTCTTC
>NA|TRBV7-2|NA|TRBJ1-5
CASSRGGRNQPQNF
TGTGCCAGCAGCCGAGGGGGTAGGAATCAGCCCCAGAATTTT
>many|TRBV20-1|NA|TRBJ2-1
CSASHPAAGRQFF
TGCAGTGCTAGCCACCCGGCGGCGGGCAGACAGTTCTTC
>many|TRBV10-3|TRBD1|TRBJ1-6
CAISETGTATYGLNF
TGTGCCATCAGTGAGACTGGGACAGCCACCTATGGCCTCAACTTT
>many|TRBV14|TRBD1|TRBJ1-1
CASSQGRDRRPEVYQGFF
TGTGCCAGCAGCCAAGGTCGGGACAGGCGGCCTGAGGTTTATCAAGGTTTCTTT
>NA|TRBV21-1|NA|TRBJ2-7
CASSGDRGYSYEQYF
TGTGCCAGCAGCGGAGACAGGGGATATTCCTACGAGCAGTACTTC
>many|TRBV6-2/TRBV6-3|TRBD2|TRBJ2-1
CASSLRLAGLNEQFF
TGTGCCAGCAGTTTGCGGCTAGCGGGATTGAATGAGCAGTTCTTC